This T cell receptor (beta chain) was sequenced in a study of blood T cells in healthy people across ages. The CDR3 has 14 residues. Germline lookup yields CDR1 LNHNV and CDR2 YYDKDF (reference sequence). V was clipped by 4 bases and J by 6 bases, with 12 bases between them. Then a second PCR, running roughly 7 to 11 cycles, was carried out with a sample-barcoded 5' primer and a J-beta primer mix. Every cDNA molecule carried a tag from a template-switch adaptor bearing 12 random nucleotides. A minimum of 2.5 million CDR3-containing paired-end reads was obtained for each sample. MiXCR was run by TCRdb on the 5' RACE reads, yielding one entry per CDR3 protein. The sample yields about 570,000 distinct CDR3 sequences, 25% to 30% seen once. With respect to this clonotype: Its antigen is unidentified.

Study-wide points: Roughly linear age-related decline in beta diversity appeared, significant by age around 36.

Caucasian, healthy and from Russia, the donors were aged between about 6 and 90. Sequences were obtained from blood. J is TRBJ1-4 and V is TRBV15; D is possibly TRBD1 (6 bases). The origin of this receptor is a woman in her seventies in good health. The CDR3: CATSTTGSDEKLFF. In DNA form, the CDR3 reads TGTGCCACCAGCACGACAGGCTCGGATGAAAAACTGTTTTTT. Supplemented by reference TRBV15 and TRBJ1-4, the full variable domain reads DAMVIQNPRYQVTQFGKPVTLSCSQTLNHNVMYWYQQKSSQAPKLLFHYYDKDFNNEADTPDNFQSRRPNTSFCFLDIRSPGLGDTAMYLCATSTTGSDEKLFFGSGTQLSVL.